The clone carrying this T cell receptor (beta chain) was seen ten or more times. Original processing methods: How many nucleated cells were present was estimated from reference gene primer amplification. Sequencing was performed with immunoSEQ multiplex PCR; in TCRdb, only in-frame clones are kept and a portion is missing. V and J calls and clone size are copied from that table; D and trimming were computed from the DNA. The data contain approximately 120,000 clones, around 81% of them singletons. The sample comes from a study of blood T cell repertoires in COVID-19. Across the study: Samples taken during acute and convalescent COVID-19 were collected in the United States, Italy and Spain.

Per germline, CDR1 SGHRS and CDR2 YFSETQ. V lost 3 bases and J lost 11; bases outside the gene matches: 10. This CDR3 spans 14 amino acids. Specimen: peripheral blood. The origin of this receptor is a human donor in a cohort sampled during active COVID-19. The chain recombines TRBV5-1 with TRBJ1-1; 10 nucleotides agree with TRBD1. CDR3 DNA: TGCGCCAGCAGCTGGGACTCCGGGACAGGGGACGCTTTCTTT. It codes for CASSWDSGTGDAFF.